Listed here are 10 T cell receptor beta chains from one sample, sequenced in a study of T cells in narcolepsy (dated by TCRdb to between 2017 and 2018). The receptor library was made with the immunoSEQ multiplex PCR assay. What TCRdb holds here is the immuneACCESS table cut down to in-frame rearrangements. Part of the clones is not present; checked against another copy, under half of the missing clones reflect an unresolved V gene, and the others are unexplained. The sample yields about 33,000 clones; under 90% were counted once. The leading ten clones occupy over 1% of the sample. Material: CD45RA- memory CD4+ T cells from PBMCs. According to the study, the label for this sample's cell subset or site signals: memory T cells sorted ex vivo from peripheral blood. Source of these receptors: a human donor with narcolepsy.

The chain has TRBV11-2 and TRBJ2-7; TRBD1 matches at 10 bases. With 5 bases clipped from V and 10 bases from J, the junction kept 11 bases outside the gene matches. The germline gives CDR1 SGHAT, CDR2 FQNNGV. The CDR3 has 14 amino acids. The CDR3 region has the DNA TGTGCCAGCAGCGATATTCCCGGGACAGGGGTTCAGTACGTC. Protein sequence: CASSDIPGTGVQYV.

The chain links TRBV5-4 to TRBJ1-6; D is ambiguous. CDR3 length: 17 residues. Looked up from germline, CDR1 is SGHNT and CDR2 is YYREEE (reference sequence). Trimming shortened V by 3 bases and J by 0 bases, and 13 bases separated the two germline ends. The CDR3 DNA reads TGTGCCAGCAGCTCCAGTCCGAGGAGCTCCTATAATTCACCCCTCCACTTT. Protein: CASSSSPRSSYNSPLHF. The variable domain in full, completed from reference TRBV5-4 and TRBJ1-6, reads ETGVTQSPTHLIKTRGQQVTLRCSSQSGHNTVSWYQQALGQGPQFIFQYYREEENGRGNFPPRFSGLQFPNYSSELNVNALELDDSALYLCASSSSPRSSYNSPLHFGNGTRLTVT.

CDR3 sequence reads: CASSRPKQGTYGYTF. In DNA form, the CDR3 reads TGCGCCAGCAGCCGACCGAAACAGGGTACCTATGGCTACACCTTC. The chain couples TRBV4-1 to TRBJ1-2; possible D gene TRBD1, 6 bases. The V end lost 4 bases, the J end lost 4 bases, and 16 bases lay between the germline ends. The V gene's germline CDR1 is MGHRA and CDR2 YSYEKL. CDR3 length: 15 residues.

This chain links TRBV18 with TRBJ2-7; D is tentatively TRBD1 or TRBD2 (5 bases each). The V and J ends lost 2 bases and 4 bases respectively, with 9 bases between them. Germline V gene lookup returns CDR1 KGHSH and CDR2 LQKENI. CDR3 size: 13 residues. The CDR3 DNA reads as TGTGCCAGCTCACCATCGGGGCATTACGAGCAGTACTTC. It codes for CASSPSGHYEQYF. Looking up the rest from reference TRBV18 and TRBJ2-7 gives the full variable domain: NAGVMQNPRHLVRRRGQEARLRCSPMKGHSHVYWYRQLPEEGLKFMVYLQKENIIDESGMPKERFSAEFPKEGPSILRIQQVVRGDSAAYFCASSPSGHYEQYFGPGTRLTVT.

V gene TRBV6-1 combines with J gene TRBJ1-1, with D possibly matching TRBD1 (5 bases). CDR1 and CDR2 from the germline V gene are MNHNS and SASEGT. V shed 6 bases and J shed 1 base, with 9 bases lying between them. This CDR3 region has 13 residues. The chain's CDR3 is CASRGTGNTEAFF. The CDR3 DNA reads TGTGCCAGCAGGGGAACAGGGAACACTGAAGCTTTCTTT.

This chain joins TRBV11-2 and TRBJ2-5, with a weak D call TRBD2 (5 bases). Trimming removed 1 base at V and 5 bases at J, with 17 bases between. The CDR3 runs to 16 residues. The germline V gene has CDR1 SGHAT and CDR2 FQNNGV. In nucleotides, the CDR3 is TGTGCCAGCAGCTTAGGGAGGTCGGGCAATCTGGAGACCCAGTACTTC. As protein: CASSLGRSGNLETQYF.

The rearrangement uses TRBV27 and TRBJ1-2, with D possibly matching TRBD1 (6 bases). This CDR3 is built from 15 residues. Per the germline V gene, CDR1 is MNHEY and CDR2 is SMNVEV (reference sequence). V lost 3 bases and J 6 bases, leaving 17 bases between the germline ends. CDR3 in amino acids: CASSFRGAYFNGYTF. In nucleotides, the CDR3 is TGTGCCAGCAGTTTTCGGGGGGCGTATTTTAATGGCTACACCTTC.

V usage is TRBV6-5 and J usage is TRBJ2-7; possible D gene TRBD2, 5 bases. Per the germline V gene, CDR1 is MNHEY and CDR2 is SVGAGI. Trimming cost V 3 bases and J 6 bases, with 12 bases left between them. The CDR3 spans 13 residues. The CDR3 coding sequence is TGTGCCAGCAGTTATTCGGCAGGAGGCGAGCAGTACTTC. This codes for CASSYSAGGEQYF.

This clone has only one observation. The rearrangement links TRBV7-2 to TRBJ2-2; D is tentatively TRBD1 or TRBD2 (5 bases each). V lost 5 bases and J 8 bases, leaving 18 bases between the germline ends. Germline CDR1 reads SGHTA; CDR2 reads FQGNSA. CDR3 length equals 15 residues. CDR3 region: CASSPGRQWGGELFF. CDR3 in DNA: TGTGCCAGCAGCCCTGGACGACAATGGGGGGGGGAGCTGTTTTTT.

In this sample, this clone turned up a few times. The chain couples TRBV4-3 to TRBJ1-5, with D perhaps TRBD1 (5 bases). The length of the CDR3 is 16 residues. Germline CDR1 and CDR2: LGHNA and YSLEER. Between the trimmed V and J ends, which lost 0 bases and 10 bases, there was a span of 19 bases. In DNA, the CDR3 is TGCGCCAGCAGCCAAGATCAGGGCCAGAGCTATGGACCCCAGCATTTT. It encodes CASSQDQGQSYGPQHF.